The clone carrying this T cell receptor (beta chain) was counted at least ten times. The antigen remains undetermined. This sample stems from a study of blood T cells in healthy people across ages. Whole-study results and caveats: Across the age range, TCR beta diversity per million T cells fell in a roughly linear way. Diversity was higher, and naive CD4+ cells more numerous, in long-lived donors than in aged donors.

The CDR3 has 14 amino acids. Trimming took 4 bases from V and 5 from J; bases not matched to a gene: 5. CDR1 and CDR2 from the germline V gene are LNHNV and YYDKDF (reference sequence). Total RNA, at least 6 micrograms per sample, was extracted from PBMCs. Alongside a J-beta primer mix, a sample-barcoded 5' primer served in a second PCR lasting roughly 6 to 11 cycles. TCRdb fed the 5' RACE reads into MiXCR, producing one record per CDR3 protein. The sample includes 1.5 million to 2 million distinct CDR3 sequences, roughly 30% of them seen just once. The sequenced material came from blood. The rearrangement uses TRBV15 and TRBJ2-5, with TRBD1 matching 9 bases. The TCR originated in a woman aged 25 to 39 in good health. The CDR3, as DNA: TGTGCCACCAGCAAATACAGGGGGCCGGAGACCCAGTACTTC. It yields the protein CATSKYRGPETQYF.